This T cell receptor beta chain was observed in a study of radiotherapy plus CTLA-4 blockade in lung cancer. Study-level findings and limits: Tumor-origin TCR clones grew in blood after radiotherapy plus ipilimumab.

Only in-frame clones appear in the TCRdb table, and some are missing; sequencing was by immunoSEQ multiplex PCR. The data hold 120,000 or so clones, with roughly 80% observed a single time. V was cut by 2 bases and J by 0 bases, with 10 bases left in between. Per the germline V gene, CDR1 is KGHSH and CDR2 is LQKENI. There are 15 residues in the CDR3. About this clone: Its specificity is unknown.

The specimen comprised peripheral blood, sampled from a patient treated with radiotherapy plus ipilimumab. This clonotype was sampled from a human donor with non-small cell lung cancer who had a partial response to radiotherapy plus ipilimumab. The V and J genes are TRBV18 and TRBJ1-1; a weak D match, TRBD1 (5 bases). CDR3 in amino acids: CASSPSPGMNTEAFF. The CDR3 coding sequence is TGTGCCAGCTCACCATCCCCAGGGATGAACACTGAAGCTTTCTTT.